This TCR beta chain derives from a study of naive and memory T cell subsets. Study results and limitations: Gini index rose across naive, CM, EM and EMRA in CD4 and CD8. Findings for naive and memory subsets could not be checked against ground truth.

J was trimmed by 0 bases and V by 3 bases; bases with no gene match: 4. The CDR3 runs 15 residues. In germline, CDR1 is LGHDT, CDR2 YNNKEL (reference sequence). Both TRBC1 and TRBC2 were covered by a beta constant-region primer of two equimolar oligonucleotides. TCRdb reanalysed the UMI-ligation and nested PCR reads using MiXCR and keeps one entry per CDR3 protein. This sample has tens of thousands of distinct CDR3 sequences, with around 13% found just once. With respect to this clonotype: Its matching antigen is unknown.

Sequenced input: central memory CD4+ T cells from blood. The sequence came from a human donor in good health. The chain has TRBV3-1 and TRBJ2-7, with 8 nucleotides matching TRBD1. CDR3 region: CASSHLGTGSYEQYF. CDR3 nucleotide sequence: TGTGCCAGCAGCCATCTTGGGACAGGCTCCTACGAGCAGTACTTC.